The text below deals with one T cell receptor (beta chain). Primers used in a second PCR of roughly 6 to 12 cycles were a sample-barcoded 5' primer and a J-beta primer mix. TCRdb redid the calling of the 5' RACE reads with MiXCR, one entry per CDR3 protein. The data show about 1,600,000 distinct CDR3 sequences, 40% to 50% seen once. Isolation of PBMCs gave at least 7 million cells per sample. The sample belongs to a study of blood T cells in healthy people across ages. This clonotype was sampled from a woman between 18 and 29 years old in good health. Source material: blood.

CDR3 residues: CATNGGTPRTEAFF. CDR3 nucleotides: TGCGCCACCAATGGGGGCACACCCCGCACTGAAGCTTTCTTT. V gene TRBV5-1 combines with J gene TRBJ1-1; possible D gene TRBD1, 6 bases. This CDR3 has 14 amino acids. V was cut by 9 bases and J by 4 bases, with 19 bases left in between. Germline values: CDR1 SGHRS, CDR2 YFSETQ.